A single sample gave rise to the 19 T cell receptor beta chains below, sequenced in a study of blood T cell repertoires in COVID-19. Using immunoSEQ multiplex PCR, the repertoire was profiled, and TCRdb retains in-frame clones only, with some absent. The sample shows about 82,000 clones, around 80% of them seen only once. Sequences were obtained from peripheral blood. Source of these receptors: a man aged 45-60 years with active or convalescent COVID-19.

V usage is TRBV6-5 and J usage is TRBJ2-5; the D gene is possibly TRBD2 (5 bases). CDR1 MNHEY and CDR2 SVGAGI come from the germline V gene. V dropped 7 bases and J dropped 5 bases, with 11 bases sitting between them. CDR3 size: 12 residues. The CDR3 is CASTAPGETQYF. CDR3 DNA: TGTGCCAGCACTGCGCCGGGGGAGACCCAGTACTTC.

A few counts support this clone. The chain combines TRBV7-9 with TRBJ1-2, with 7 bases matching TRBD1. The trim removed 5 bases at V and 8 bases at J, leaving 14 bases unmatched. Germline V lookup: CDR1 SEHNR, CDR2 FQNEAQ (reference sequence). The CDR3 covers 15 residues. CDR3 sequence: CASSDQGGNSGGYTF. The CDR3 bases are TGTGCCAGCAGCGATCAAGGGGGCAATTCAGGAGGCTACACCTTC.

The chain recombines TRBV3-1 (or the pseudogene TRBV3-2) with TRBJ1-5; a possible D gene is TRBD1 (5 bases). From germline, CDR1 is LGHDT and CDR2 YNNKEL (reference sequence). The length of the CDR3 is 14 residues. Trimming removed 8 bases from V and 1 base from J, with 12 bases in between. CDR3 protein: CASEGLESNQPQHF. The DNA for the CDR3 is TGTGCCAGCGAGGGACTTGAGAGCAATCAGCCCCAGCATTTT.

The chain uses TRBV29-1 and TRBJ2-5; D is perhaps TRBD2 (6 bases). The CDR3 has 12 amino acids. V shed 1 base and J shed 5 bases, with 8 bases lying between them. CDR1 SQVTM and CDR2 ANQGSEA come from the germline V gene. DNA for the CDR3: TGCAGCGTTGAAGCTAGCGCGGAGACCCAGTACTTC. The encoded protein is CSVEASAETQYF.

In nucleotides, the CDR3 is TGTGCCAGCAGCTTATATTCGGAGACTTCGGGAGGCTACACCTTC. Translation gives CASSLYSETSGGYTF. This chain links TRBV7-8 with TRBJ1-2; D remains ambiguous. CDR3 size: 15 residues. Between the trimmed V and J ends, which lost 2 bases and 8 bases, there was a span of 18 bases. Looked up from germline, CDR1 is SGHVS and CDR2 is FQNEAQ. The full variable domain, its missing parts supplied by reference TRBV7-8 and TRBJ1-2, is GAGVSQSPRYKVAKRGQDVALRCDPISGHVSLFWYQQALGQGPEFLTYFQNEAQLDKSGLPSDRFFAERPEGSVSTLKIQRTQQEDSAVYLCASSLYSETSGGYTFGSGTRLTVV.

V is TRBV6-5 and J is TRBJ1-5; 7 bases map to TRBD1. Germline CDR1 MNHEY, CDR2 SVGAGI. Trimming removed 6 bases from V and 4 bases from J; junction bases left unmatched: 9. CDR3 size: 15 residues. Written as DNA, the CDR3 is TGTGCCAGCAGCACCACCGCAGGGGGGAATCAGCCCCAGCATTTT. Protein sequence: CASSTTAGGNQPQHF.

The chain carries TRBV6-5 and TRBJ2-1; no definite D call. From germline, CDR1 is MNHEY and CDR2 SVGAGI. The CDR3 length is 13 residues. V was trimmed by 0 bases and J by 8 bases, leaving 8 bases between them. CDR3 sequence reads: CASSYSSFHEQFF. The DNA for the CDR3 is TGTGCCAGCAGTTACTCGAGCTTCCATGAGCAGTTCTTC.

The chain uses TRBV10-3 and TRBJ1-2; a weak D match, TRBD1 (5 bases). This CDR3 is 15 amino acids long. Per germline, CDR1 ENHRY and CDR2 SYGVKD. V was pared by 6 bases and J by 7 bases, with 21 bases between. This CDR3 reads CAIRREDLAGAGYTF. In DNA, the CDR3 is TGTGCCATCAGGAGGGAGGACTTAGCTGGGGCTGGCTACACCTTC.

V and J are TRBV10-3 and TRBJ2-5, with a weak D call TRBD2 (5 bases). The germline CDR1 and CDR2 sequences are ENHRY and SYGVKD. Trimming shortened V by 5 bases and J by 0 bases, and 7 bases separated the two germline ends. This CDR3 has 13 amino acids. The CDR3 nucleotides read TGTGCCATCAGTCGAGCGGACCAAGAGACCCAGTACTTC. It encodes CAISRADQETQYF.

V gene TRBV28 combines with J gene TRBJ1-5; D might be TRBD1 (6 bases). This CDR3 has 12 residues. V dropped 6 bases and J dropped 6 bases, with 9 bases sitting between them. Germline loops: CDR1 MDHEN, CDR2 SYDVKM. The CDR3: CASSSGVQPQHF. The CDR3, as DNA: TGTGCCAGCAGCTCAGGGGTTCAGCCCCAGCATTTT. Combining the CDR3 with reference TRBV28 and TRBJ1-5 gives the whole variable domain DVKVTQSSRYLVKRTGEKVFLECVQDMDHENMFWYRQDPGLGLRLIYFSYDVKMKEKGDIPEGYSVSREKKERFSLILESASTNQTSMYLCASSSGVQPQHFGDGTRLSIL.

The CDR3 region has the DNA TGTGCCACCAGTGATTTGTATTCGGAGACCCAGTACTTC. Amino acids: CATSDLYSETQYF. V and J are TRBV24-1 and TRBJ2-5; no definite D call. The germline CDR1 and CDR2 sequences are KGHDR and SFDVKD. The CDR3 covers 13 residues. Trimming shortened V by 0 bases and J by 5 bases, and 6 bases separated the two germline ends.

The chain carries TRBV7-2 and TRBJ2-3, with 10 nucleotides matching TRBD1. Germline CDR1 is SGHTA and CDR2 is FQGNSA. This CDR3 comprises 16 residues. V dropped 5 bases and J dropped 4; count of bases not matched to a gene: 9. Here the CDR3 DNA reads TGTGCCAGCAGCGGGCGACAGGGGACAGGGGCAGATACGCAGTATTTT. Translating gives CASSGRQGTGADTQYF.

The rearrangement joins TRBV29-1 to TRBJ2-7; tentative D call: TRBD1 (6 bases). This CDR3 is 12 amino acids long. Trimming took off 6 bases at V and 1 base at J, with 10 bases between the two ends. Germline values: CDR1 SQVTM, CDR2 ANQGSEA. This CDR3 is CSVGQGSYEQYF. The CDR3 region has the DNA TGCAGCGTCGGGCAGGGGTCCTACGAGCAGTACTTC.

This chain uses TRBV6-1 with TRBJ1-6; 7 nucleotides line up with TRBD1. Germline-derived CDR1 and CDR2 are MNHNS and SASEGT. V was clipped by 3 bases and J by 1 base; unmatched bases: 0. This CDR3 has 15 amino acids. The chain's CDR3 is CASSDRGSYNSPLHF. The CDR3, as DNA: TGTGCCAGCAGTGACAGGGGGTCCTATAATTCACCCCTCCACTTT.

The chain employs TRBV28 and TRBJ2-1, with 10 bases fitting TRBD1. The CDR3 contains 16 residues. Germline V gene sequence: CDR1 MDHEN, CDR2 SYDVKM. Unmatched junction bases numbered 12, after V lost 5 bases and J lost 8 bases. This chain's CDR3 is CASSLVSGQGRDEQFF. In DNA form, the CDR3 reads TGTGCCAGCAGTCTCGTCTCGGGACAGGGGAGGGATGAGCAGTTCTTC. Based on the CDR3 plus reference TRBV28 and TRBJ2-1, the full variable domain is DVKVTQSSRYLVKRTGEKVFLECVQDMDHENMFWYRQDPGLGLRLIYFSYDVKMKEKGDIPEGYSVSREKKERFSLILESASTNQTSMYLCASSLVSGQGRDEQFFGPGTRLTVL.

V and J are TRBV19 and TRBJ2-3; D unclear. Trimming stripped 1 base from V and 2 bases from J, with 13 bases between. The germline gives CDR1 LNHDA, CDR2 SQIVND (reference sequence). CDR3 length: 16 residues. The CDR3 protein is CASSIAARNPTDTQYF. CDR3 nucleotides: TGTGCCAGTAGTATAGCAGCGAGGAACCCCACAGATACGCAGTATTTT.

This clone has more than one count but fewer than ten. This chain links TRBV7-2 with TRBJ2-7; D is undetermined. The CDR3 contains 15 residues. Trimming shortened V by 0 bases and J by 4 bases, and 13 bases separated the two germline ends. CDR1 and CDR2 from the germline V gene are SGHTA and FQGNSA. CDR3 protein: CASSLAVDLFYEQYF. The CDR3 coding sequence is TGTGCCAGCAGCTTAGCCGTCGACTTATTTTACGAGCAGTACTTC. The full variable domain, completed using reference TRBV7-2 and TRBJ2-7, is GAGVSQSPSNKVTEKGKDVELRCDPISGHTALYWYRQSLGQGLEFLIYFQGNSAPDKSGLPSDRFSAERTGGSVSTLTIQRTQQEDSAVYLCASSLAVDLFYEQYFGPGTRLTVT.

The chain has TRBV28 and TRBJ1-6, with D perhaps TRBD1 (6 bases). The CDR3 runs 14 residues. V was trimmed by 5 bases and J by 8 bases, leaving 13 bases between them. Germline V gene data show CDR1 as MDHEN and CDR2 as SYDVKM. In DNA form, the CDR3 reads TGTGCCAGCAGTGTCCAGGGGTTTGATTCACCCCTCCACTTT. Translated, it gives CASSVQGFDSPLHF.

This chain links TRBV15 with TRBJ2-5, with TRBD1 as a possible D gene (6 bases). The CDR3 is 12 residues long. The germline V gene encodes CDR1 LNHNV and CDR2 YYDKDF (reference sequence). Trimming took off 0 bases at V and 10 bases at J, with 9 bases between the two ends. The CDR3 spells CATSRDQGNQYF. The DNA for the CDR3 is TGTGCCACCAGCAGAGATCAGGGGAACCAGTACTTC. The variable domain in full, completed from reference TRBV15 and TRBJ2-5, reads DAMVIQNPRYQVTQFGKPVTLSCSQTLNHNVMYWYQQKSSQAPKLLFHYYDKDFNNEADTPDNFQSRRPNTSFCFLDIRSPGLGDTAMYLCATSRDQGNQYFGPGTRLLVL.